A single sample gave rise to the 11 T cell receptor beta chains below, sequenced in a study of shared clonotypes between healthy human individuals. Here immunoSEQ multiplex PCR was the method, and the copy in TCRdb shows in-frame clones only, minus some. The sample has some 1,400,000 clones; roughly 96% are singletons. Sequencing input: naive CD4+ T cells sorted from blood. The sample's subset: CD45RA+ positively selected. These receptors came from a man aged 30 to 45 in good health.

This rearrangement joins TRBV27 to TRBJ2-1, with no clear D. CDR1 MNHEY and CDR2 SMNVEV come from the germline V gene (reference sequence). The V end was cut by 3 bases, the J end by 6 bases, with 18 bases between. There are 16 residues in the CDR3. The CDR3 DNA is TGTGCCAGCAGTTTCTTCCGGCCTAATTTGGGCAATGAGCAGTTCTTC. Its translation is CASSFFRPNLGNEQFF.

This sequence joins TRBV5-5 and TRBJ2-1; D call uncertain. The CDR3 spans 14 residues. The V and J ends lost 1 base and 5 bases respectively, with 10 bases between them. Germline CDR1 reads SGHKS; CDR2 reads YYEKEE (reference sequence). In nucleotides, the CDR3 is TGTGCCAGCAGCTTGACGGCCAGGAACAATGAGCAGTTCTTC. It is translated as CASSLTARNNEQFF.

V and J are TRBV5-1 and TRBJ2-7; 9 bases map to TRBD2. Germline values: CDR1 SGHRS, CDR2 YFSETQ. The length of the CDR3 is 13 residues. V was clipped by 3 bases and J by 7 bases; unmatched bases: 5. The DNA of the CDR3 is TGCGCCAGCAGCTCCGGACTAGCGCAGGAGCAGTACTTC. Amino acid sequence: CASSSGLAQEQYF.

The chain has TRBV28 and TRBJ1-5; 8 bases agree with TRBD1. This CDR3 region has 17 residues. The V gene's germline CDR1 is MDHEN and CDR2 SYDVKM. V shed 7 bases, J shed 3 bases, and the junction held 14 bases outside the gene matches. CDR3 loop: CASTPGGTGLYNQPQHF. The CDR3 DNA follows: TGTGCCAGCACCCCGGGAGGGACAGGACTTTACAATCAGCCCCAGCATTTT.

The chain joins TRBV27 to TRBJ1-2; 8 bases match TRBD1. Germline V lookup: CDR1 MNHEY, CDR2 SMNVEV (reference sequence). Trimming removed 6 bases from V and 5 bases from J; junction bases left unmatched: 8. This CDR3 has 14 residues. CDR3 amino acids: CASRPWTGQYGYTF. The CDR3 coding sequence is TGTGCCAGCAGGCCATGGACAGGGCAATATGGCTACACCTTC.

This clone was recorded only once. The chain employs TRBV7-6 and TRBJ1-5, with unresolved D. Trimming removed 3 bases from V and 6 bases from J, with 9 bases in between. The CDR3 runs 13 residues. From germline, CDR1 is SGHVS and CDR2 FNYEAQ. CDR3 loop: CASSFHGGQPQHF. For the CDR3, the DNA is TGTGCCAGCAGCTTCCATGGCGGTCAGCCCCAGCATTTT.

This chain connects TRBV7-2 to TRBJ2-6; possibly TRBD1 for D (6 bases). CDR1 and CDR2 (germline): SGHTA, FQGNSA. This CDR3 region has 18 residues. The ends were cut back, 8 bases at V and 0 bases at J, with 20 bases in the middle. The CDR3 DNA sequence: TGTGCCAGCGTCCGGTTGGGGGCCAAACGCTCTGGGGCCAACGTCCTGACTTTC. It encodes CASVRLGAKRSGANVLTF.

DNA for the CDR3: TGTGCCAGCAGCTTCGACAGGGAGGGCTATGGCTACACCTTC. It specifies CASSFDREGYGYTF. The rearrangement links TRBV7-3 to TRBJ1-2; the match to TRBD1 covers 7 bases. CDR1 is SGHTA, CDR2 FQGTGA, per germline. Unmatched junction bases numbered 5, after V lost 3 bases and J lost 4 bases. The CDR3 is 14 residues long.

The chain's CDR3 is CASSGVGGRDTEAFF. Written as DNA, the CDR3 is TGTGCCAGCAGTGGGGTCGGGGGGAGAGACACTGAAGCTTTCTTT. This sequence joins TRBV2 and TRBJ1-1, with TRBD1 as a possible D gene (5 bases). Trimming stripped 4 bases from V and 3 bases from J, with 15 bases between. CDR3 length: 15 residues. From germline, CDR1 is SNHLY and CDR2 FYNNEI.

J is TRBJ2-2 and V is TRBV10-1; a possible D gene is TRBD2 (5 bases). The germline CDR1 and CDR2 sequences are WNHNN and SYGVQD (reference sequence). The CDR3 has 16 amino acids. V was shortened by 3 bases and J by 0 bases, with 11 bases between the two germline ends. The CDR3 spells CASSDARASNTGELFF. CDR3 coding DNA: TGCGCCAGCAGTGACGCGCGGGCATCGAACACCGGGGAGCTGTTTTTT.

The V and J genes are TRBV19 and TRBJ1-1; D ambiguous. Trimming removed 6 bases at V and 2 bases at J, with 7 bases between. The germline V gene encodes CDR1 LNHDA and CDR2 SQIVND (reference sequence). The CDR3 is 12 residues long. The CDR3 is CASSYLNTEAFF. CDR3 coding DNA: TGTGCCAGTAGCTACCTCAACACTGAAGCTTTCTTT.